This entry features one T cell receptor beta chain sequence. The antigen is undetermined. Naive and memory CD4+ T cell DNA was deep-sequenced without culture. Profiled with immunoSEQ multiplex PCR; TCRdb holds only in-frame clones, not every one. The sample shows about 56,000 clones, 92% of them seen only once. The data belong to a study of CD4 T cells in relation to SARS-CoV-2 and coronaviruses. Whole-study context: The restricting HLA molecule for shared crossreactive spike epitopes was mapped.

Germline CDR1 reads SGHTA; CDR2 reads FQGNSA. Trimming cost V 5 bases and J 1 base, with 14 bases left between them. There are 15 residues in the CDR3. Study-level results: Compared with monoreactive clones, crossreactive clones showed significantly weaker SARS-CoV-2 expansion.

This receptor was identified in an adult with COVID-19. Specimen: naive CD4+ T cells from PBMCs. Subset denoted: naive CD4+ T cells isolated by negative enrichment. The J gene is TRBJ1-2, the V gene TRBV7-2, with a tentative D call TRBD1 (6 bases). The CDR3 DNA sequence: TGTGCCAGCAGCGGTGGGGGGCGACGTAACTATGGCTACACCTTC. Encoded protein: CASSGGGRRNYGYTF. The full variable domain, in which reference TRBV7-2 and TRBJ1-2 provide the parts outside the CDR3, is GAGVSQSPSNKVTEKGKDVELRCDPISGHTALYWYRQSLGQGLEFLIYFQGNSAPDKSGLPSDRFSAERTGGSVSTLTIQRTQQEDSAVYLCASSGGGRRNYGYTFGSGTRLTVV.